One and the same sample provided the 4 T cell receptor beta chains below, sequenced in a study of PD-1 blockade in classical Hodgkin lymphoma. Each and every patient relapsed after autologous stem cell transplantation, and patients got differing brentuximab vedotin exposure. Measured with immunoSEQ multiplex PCR; TCRdb has only the in-frame clones, and not every one. Of 90,000 to 120,000 clones listed, 80% to 90% are singletons. The sample here was peripheral blood mononuclear cells (PBMCs), taken before the second cycle of nivolumab. The receptors here all came from a human donor with classical Hodgkin lymphoma.

J is TRBJ2-1 and V is TRBV2; D not certain. V shed 5 bases and J shed 0 bases, with 11 bases lying between them. The CDR3 runs to 15 residues. Per the germline V gene, CDR1 is SNHLY and CDR2 is FYNNEI. CDR3: CASSTTPSSYNEQFF. The CDR3 region has the DNA TGTGCCAGCAGTACGACACCGAGCTCCTACAATGAGCAGTTCTTC.

The chain has TRBV7-9 and TRBJ2-2; perhaps TRBD1 as D (5 bases). This CDR3 comprises 16 residues. CDR1 and CDR2 from the germline V gene are SEHNR and FQNEAQ (reference sequence). With 2 bases removed from V and 5 bases from J, the gap between germline ends came to 15 bases. The CDR3 loop is CASSLRAGSGTGELFF. CDR3 nucleotide sequence: TGTGCCAGCAGCTTAAGGGCAGGGTCAGGGACCGGGGAGCTGTTTTTT.

The gene calls are TRBV27 and TRBJ2-2; possibly TRBD1 for D (6 bases). CDR1 MNHEY and CDR2 SMNVEV come from the germline V gene (reference sequence). The V end was cut by 5 bases, the J end by 3 bases, with 13 bases between. CDR3 length: 15 residues. The CDR3 region is CASSPDRSDTGELFF. The DNA for the CDR3 is TGTGCCAGCAGTCCCGACAGGAGTGACACCGGGGAGCTGTTTTTT.

CDR3 sequence: CASSSGTSGNWREQFF. CDR3 DNA: TGCGCCAGCAGTTCCGGGACTAGCGGGAATTGGCGTGAGCAGTTCTTC. The chain is built from TRBV5-1 and TRBJ2-1; 13 nucleotides agree with TRBD2. Germline assignment: CDR1 SGHRS and CDR2 YFSETQ. J gave up 9 bases and V 5 bases, and 11 bases lay outside the gene matches. The CDR3 is 16 residues long.